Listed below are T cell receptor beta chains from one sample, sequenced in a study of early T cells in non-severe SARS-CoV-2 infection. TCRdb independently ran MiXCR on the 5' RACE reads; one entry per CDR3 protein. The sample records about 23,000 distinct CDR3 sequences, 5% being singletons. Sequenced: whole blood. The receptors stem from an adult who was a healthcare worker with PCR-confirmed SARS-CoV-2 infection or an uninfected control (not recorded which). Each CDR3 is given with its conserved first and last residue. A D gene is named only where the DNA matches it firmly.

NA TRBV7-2 CASRTTSRAGDEQFF
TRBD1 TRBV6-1 CASSGTGEISYEQYF
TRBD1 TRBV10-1 CASRDSGGAGTNTEAFF
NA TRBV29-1 CSVEEDSVSSGANVLTF
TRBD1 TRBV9 CVSSGETGSTNEKLFF
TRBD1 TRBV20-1 CSAPTGTGDYNEQFF
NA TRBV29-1 CSVGDGIKEQYF
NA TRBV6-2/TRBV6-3 CASSYIGGEQYF
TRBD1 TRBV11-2 CASSSDRGTEAFF
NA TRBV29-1 CSVDGSHLDEQFF
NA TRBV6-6 CASSYPSSSGNTEAFF
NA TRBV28 CASSPSQVSGYTF
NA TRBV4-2 CASSQERGATAIYF
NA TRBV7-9 CASSTRDARTNTGELFF
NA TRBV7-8 CASSLQGAEDNEQFF
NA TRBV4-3 CASSQEGSGANVLTF
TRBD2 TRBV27 CASSLMASGASDTQYF
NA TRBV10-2 CATMGMNTEAFF
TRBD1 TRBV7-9 CASSPSQGLRGTGELFF
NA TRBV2 CASSTDTNPYEQYF
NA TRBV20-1 CSARVLIRRVQETQYF
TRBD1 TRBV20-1 CSASGQGKQSYTF
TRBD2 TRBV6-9 CASSSGTSASHGPKNIQYF
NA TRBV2 CASSTDRDGANVLTF
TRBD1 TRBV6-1 CASSLTGPNQPQHF
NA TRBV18 CASSQGREYEQYF
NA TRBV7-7 CASSLGLGITGELFF
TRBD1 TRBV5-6 CASSFGQGPHQPQHF
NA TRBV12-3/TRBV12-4 CASSLAGTSNYGYTF
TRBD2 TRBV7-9 CASSLYGLADEQFF
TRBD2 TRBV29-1 CSVEDRGAGRGAYEQYF
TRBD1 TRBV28 CASSPTGAVMNTEAFF
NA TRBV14 CASSPRGPGLGNTIYF
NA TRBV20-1 CSARGHFGGYEQYF
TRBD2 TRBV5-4 CASRDGPGGSYEQYF
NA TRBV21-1 CASTSAGIYCSYNSPLHF
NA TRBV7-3 CASSLGGVVYEQYF
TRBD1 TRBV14 CASSPGTGVGYTF
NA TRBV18 CASSPFADTEAFF
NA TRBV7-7 CASSPSPPGAAQETQYF
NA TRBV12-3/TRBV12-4 CASRTGTYTEAFF
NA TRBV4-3 CASSQDLLGQTNEKLFF
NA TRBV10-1 CASSDSSGSRTNQPQHF
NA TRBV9 CASSVSATNEKLFF
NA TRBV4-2 CASSQDIGDYGYTF
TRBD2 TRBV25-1 CASSVGGDYEQYF
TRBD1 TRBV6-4 CASSALQGSSGANVLTF
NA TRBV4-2 CASSLAEKNTEAFF
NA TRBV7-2 CASRDDRHEQFF
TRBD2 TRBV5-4 CASSLGLAGGRDTQYF
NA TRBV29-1 CSVESGEKLFF
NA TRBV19 CASSATGTGANVLTF
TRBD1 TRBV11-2 CASSSRGQAQETQYF
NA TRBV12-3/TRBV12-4 CASQNLEPRFF
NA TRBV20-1 CSASPGPHGNTEAFF
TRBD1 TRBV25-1 CASSDIQGNSPLHF
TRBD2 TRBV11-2 CASSLGSGGADTQYF